Below are 8 T cell receptor beta chains sequenced from a single sample in a study of cytomegalovirus exposure and HLA in healthy donors. The PCR employed 60 Vbeta primers together with 13 Jbeta primers. Sequencing was performed with immunoSEQ multiplex PCR; in TCRdb, only in-frame clones are kept and a portion is missing. The data contain 170,000 or so clones, around 80% of them singletons. Sample: PBMCs. The receptors were sampled from a woman aged 55-70 years in good health and CMV-seropositive.

This clone was detected once. V is TRBV30 and J is TRBJ1-4, with TRBD1 identical over 9 bases. V dropped 2 bases and J dropped 5; count of bases not matched to a gene: 6. The CDR3 runs to 15 residues. CDR1 is GTSNPN, CDR2 SVGIG, per germline (reference sequence). The CDR3 region is CAWSLTTGGNEKLFF. For the CDR3, the DNA is TGTGCCTGGAGTCTAACGACAGGGGGGAATGAAAAACTGTTTTTT.

J is TRBJ2-5 and V is TRBV2, with 10 bases aligning to TRBD2. Unmatched junction bases numbered 7, after V lost 1 base and J lost 5 bases. The CDR3 length is 16 residues. Germline CDR1 is SNHLY and CDR2 is FYNNEI. The chain's CDR3 is CASSEGLAGVRETQYF. In DNA, the CDR3 is TGTGCCAGCAGTGAAGGGCTAGCGGGGGTACGGGAGACCCAGTACTTC.

The chain uses TRBV11-2 and TRBJ2-7; 7 nucleotides line up with TRBD1. CDR1 SGHAT and CDR2 FQNNGV come from the germline V gene. The trim removed 5 bases at V and 2 bases at J, leaving 9 bases unmatched. The CDR3 is 15 amino acids. In nucleotides, the CDR3 is TGTGCCAGCAGCCATTCTACAGGGGCAGCCTACGAGCAGTACTTC. This encodes CASSHSTGAAYEQYF.

The chain recombines TRBV5-1 with TRBJ2-1, with 8 bases identical to TRBD1. The germline gives CDR1 SGHRS, CDR2 YFSETQ. The CDR3 is made up of 15 amino acids. The ends lost 0 bases at V and 3 bases at J; junction bases unmatched: 2. CDR3 sequence: CASSLGQGFYNEQFF. Written as DNA, the CDR3 is TGCGCCAGCAGCTTGGGACAGGGGTTCTACAATGAGCAGTTCTTC.

This clone has a handful of counts. This sequence joins TRBV21-1 and TRBJ1-5; TRBD1 is the table's D call, not checked against the DNA. TRBV21-1 is a pseudogene. CDR3 size: 21 residues. The CDR3 sequence is CASSKPRSGQPLFPSNQPQHF. The CDR3 DNA follows: TGTGCCAGCAGCAAACCCCGCTCAGGACAGCCACTTTTCCCTAGCAATCAGCCCCAGCATTTT.

As to this clone: Additional DNA sequences in this sample encode the identical CDR3. This chain connects TRBV30 to TRBJ1-6; TRBD1 aligns across 8 bases. The CDR3 spans 16 residues. V lost 0 bases, J lost 3 bases, and 4 bases stayed unmatched. Germline-derived CDR1 and CDR2 are GTSNPN and SVGIG (reference sequence). The CDR3 DNA follows: TGTGCCTGGAGTGTACAAGGGACAGGCTATAATTCACCCCTCCACTTT. It specifies CAWSVQGTGYNSPLHF.

The genes are TRBV6-4 and TRBJ2-2, with TRBD2 identical over 7 bases. The ends lost 6 bases at V and 4 bases at J; junction bases unmatched: 8. This CDR3 is 15 amino acids long. CDR1 is MRHNA, CDR2 SNTAGT, per germline. The CDR3 nucleotides read TGTGCCAGCAGACCTACTAGCGTACCCACCGGGGAGCTGTTTTTT. Translation gives CASRPTSVPTGELFF.

This clone turned up a few times. This chain uses TRBV27 with TRBJ2-7; 10 nucleotides align to TRBD2. Unmatched junction bases numbered 10, after V lost 5 bases and J lost 6 bases. The CDR3 length is 15 residues. The germline V gene has CDR1 MNHEY and CDR2 SMNVEV (reference sequence). The CDR3 bases are TGTGCCAGCAGTCCCCACCAGACTAGCGGGTCCGAGCAGTACTTC. It yields the protein CASSPHQTSGSEQYF.